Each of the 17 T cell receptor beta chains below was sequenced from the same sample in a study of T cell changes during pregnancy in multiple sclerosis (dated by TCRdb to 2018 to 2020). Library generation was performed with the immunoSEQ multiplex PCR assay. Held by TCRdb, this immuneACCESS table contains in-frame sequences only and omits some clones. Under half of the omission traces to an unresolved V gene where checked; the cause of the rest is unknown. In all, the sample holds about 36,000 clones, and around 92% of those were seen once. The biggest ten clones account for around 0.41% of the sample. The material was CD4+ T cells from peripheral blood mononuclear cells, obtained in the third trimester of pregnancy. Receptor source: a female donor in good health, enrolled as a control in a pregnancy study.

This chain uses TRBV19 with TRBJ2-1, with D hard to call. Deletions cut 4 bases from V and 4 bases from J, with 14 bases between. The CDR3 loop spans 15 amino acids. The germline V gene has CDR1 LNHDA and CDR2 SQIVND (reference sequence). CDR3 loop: CASSNARRGYNEQFF. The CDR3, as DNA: TGTGCCAGTAGTAATGCCCGCAGAGGATACAATGAGCAGTTCTTC.

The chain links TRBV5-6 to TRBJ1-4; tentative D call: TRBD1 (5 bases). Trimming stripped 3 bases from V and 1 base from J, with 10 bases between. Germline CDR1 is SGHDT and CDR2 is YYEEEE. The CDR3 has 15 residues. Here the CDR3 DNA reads TGTGCCAGCAGCTCCTGGGGGGTAACTAATGAAAAACTGTTTTTT. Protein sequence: CASSSWGVTNEKLFF.

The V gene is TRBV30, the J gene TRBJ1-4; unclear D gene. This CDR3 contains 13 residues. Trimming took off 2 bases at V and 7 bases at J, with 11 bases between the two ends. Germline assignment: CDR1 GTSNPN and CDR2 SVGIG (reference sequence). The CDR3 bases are TGTGCCTGGAGTCGGGAGGTTGCTGAAAAACTGTTTTTT. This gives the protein CAWSREVAEKLFF. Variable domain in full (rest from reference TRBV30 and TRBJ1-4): SQTIHQWPATLVQPVGSPLSLECTVEGTSNPNLYWYRQAAGRGLQLLFYSVGIGQISSEVPQNLSASRPQDRQFILSSKKLLLSDSGFYLCAWSREVAEKLFFGSGTQLSVL.

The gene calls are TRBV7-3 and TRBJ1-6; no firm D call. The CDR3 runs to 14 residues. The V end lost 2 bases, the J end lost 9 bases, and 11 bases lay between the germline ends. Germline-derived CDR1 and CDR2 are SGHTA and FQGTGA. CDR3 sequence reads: CASSLGLNFSPLHF. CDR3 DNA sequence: TGTGCCAGCAGCTTAGGGCTTAATTTTTCACCCCTCCACTTT.

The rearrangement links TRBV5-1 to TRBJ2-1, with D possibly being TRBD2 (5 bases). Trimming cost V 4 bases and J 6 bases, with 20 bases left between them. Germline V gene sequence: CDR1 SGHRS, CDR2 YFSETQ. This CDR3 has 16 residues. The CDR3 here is CASSRLSDAGGNEQFF. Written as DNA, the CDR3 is TGCGCCAGCAGCCGACTGTCAGACGCAGGAGGCAATGAGCAGTTCTTC. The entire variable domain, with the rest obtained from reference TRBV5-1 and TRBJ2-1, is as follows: KAGVTQTPRYLIKTRGQQVTLSCSPISGHRSVSWYQQTPGQGLQFLFEYFSETQRNKGNFPGRFSGRQFSNSRSEMNVSTLELGDSALYLCASSRLSDAGGNEQFFGPGTRLTVL.

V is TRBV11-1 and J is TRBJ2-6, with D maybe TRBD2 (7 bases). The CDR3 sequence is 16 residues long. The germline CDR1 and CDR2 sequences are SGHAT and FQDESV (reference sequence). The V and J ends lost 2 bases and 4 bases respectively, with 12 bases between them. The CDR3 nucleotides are TGTGCCAGCAGCTTAAGGGGGGGCCTCGGGGCCAACGTCCTGACTTTC. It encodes CASSLRGGLGANVLTF. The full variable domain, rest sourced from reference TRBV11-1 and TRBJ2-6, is EAEVAQSPRYKITEKSQAVAFWCDPISGHATLYWYRQILGQGPELLVQFQDESVVDDSQLPKDRFSAERLKGVDSTLKIQPAELGDSAMYLCASSLRGGLGANVLTFGAGSRLTVL.

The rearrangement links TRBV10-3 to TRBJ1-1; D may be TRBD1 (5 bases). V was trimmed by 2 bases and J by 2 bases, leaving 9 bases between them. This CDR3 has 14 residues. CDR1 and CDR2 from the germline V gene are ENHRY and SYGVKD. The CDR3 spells CAISESQGNTEAFF. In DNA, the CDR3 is TGTGCCATCAGTGAGAGCCAGGGTAACACTGAAGCTTTCTTT.

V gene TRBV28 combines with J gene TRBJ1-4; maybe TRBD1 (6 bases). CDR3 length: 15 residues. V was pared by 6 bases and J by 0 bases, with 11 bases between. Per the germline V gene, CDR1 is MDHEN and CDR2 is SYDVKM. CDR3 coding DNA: TGTGCCAGCAGCCAAGGGGGGGCAACTAATGAAAAACTGTTTTTT. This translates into CASSQGGATNEKLFF. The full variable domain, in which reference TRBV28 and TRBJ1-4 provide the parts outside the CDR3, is DVKVTQSSRYLVKRTGEKVFLECVQDMDHENMFWYRQDPGLGLRLIYFSYDVKMKEKGDIPEGYSVSREKKERFSLILESASTNQTSMYLCASSQGGATNEKLFFGSGTQLSVL.

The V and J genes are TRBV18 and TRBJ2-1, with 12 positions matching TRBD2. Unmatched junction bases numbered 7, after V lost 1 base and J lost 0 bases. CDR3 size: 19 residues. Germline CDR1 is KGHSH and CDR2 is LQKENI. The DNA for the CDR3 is TGTGCCAGCTCACCACTTCCTAGCGGGGGGGGAAGCTCCTACAATGAGCAGTTCTTC. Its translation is CASSPLPSGGGSSYNEQFF.

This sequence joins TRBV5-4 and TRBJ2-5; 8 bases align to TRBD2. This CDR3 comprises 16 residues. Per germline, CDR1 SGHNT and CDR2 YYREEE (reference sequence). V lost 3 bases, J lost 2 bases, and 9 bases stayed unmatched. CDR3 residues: CASSSGLVVGQETQYF. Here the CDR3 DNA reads TGTGCCAGCAGCTCGGGACTAGTGGTGGGGCAAGAGACCCAGTACTTC.

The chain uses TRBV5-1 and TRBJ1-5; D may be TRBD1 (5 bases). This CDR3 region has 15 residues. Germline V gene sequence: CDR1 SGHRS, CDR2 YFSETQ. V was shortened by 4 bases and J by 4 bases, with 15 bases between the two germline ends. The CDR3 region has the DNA TGCGCCAGCAGCCAAGCAGGGTTGAGGAATCAGCCCCAGCATTTT. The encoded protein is CASSQAGLRNQPQHF.

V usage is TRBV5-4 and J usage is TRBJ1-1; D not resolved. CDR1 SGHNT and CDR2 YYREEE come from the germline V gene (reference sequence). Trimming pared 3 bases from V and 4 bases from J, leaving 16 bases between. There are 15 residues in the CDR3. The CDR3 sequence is CASSSKIGRTTEAFF. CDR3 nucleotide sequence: TGTGCCAGCAGCTCCAAAATAGGGAGGACCACTGAAGCTTTCTTT.

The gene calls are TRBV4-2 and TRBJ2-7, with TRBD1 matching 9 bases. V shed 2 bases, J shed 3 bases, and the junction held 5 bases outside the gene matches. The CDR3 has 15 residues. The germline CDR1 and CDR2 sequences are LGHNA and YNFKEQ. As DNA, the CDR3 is TGTGCCAGCAGCCAAAGCGGGACAGGGAGCTACGAGCAGTACTTC. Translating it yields CASSQSGTGSYEQYF.

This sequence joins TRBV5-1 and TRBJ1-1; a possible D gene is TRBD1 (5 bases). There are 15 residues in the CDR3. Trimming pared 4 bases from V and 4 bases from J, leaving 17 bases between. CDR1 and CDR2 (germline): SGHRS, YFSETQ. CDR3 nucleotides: TGCGCCAGCAGCCGTACAGGCCCCCTGGTCACTGAAGCTTTCTTT. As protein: CASSRTGPLVTEAFF. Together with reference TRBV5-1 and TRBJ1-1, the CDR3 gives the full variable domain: KAGVTQTPRYLIKTRGQQVTLSCSPISGHRSVSWYQQTPGQGLQFLFEYFSETQRNKGNFPGRFSGRQFSNSRSEMNVSTLELGDSALYLCASSRTGPLVTEAFFGQGTRLTVV.

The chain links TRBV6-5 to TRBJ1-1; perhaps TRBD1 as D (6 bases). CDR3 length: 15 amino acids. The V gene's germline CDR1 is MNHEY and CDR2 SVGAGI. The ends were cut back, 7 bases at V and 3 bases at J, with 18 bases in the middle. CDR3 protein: CASIPRDTAYTEAFF. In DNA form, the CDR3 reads TGTGCCAGCATCCCCCGGGACACCGCTTACACTGAAGCTTTCTTT.

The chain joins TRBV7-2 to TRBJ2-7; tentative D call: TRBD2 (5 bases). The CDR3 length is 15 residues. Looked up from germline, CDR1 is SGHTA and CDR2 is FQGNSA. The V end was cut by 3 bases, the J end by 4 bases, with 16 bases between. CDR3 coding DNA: TGTGCCAGCAGCTTCGCGCCGGGATCTGGGTACGAGCAGTACTTC. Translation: CASSFAPGSGYEQYF.

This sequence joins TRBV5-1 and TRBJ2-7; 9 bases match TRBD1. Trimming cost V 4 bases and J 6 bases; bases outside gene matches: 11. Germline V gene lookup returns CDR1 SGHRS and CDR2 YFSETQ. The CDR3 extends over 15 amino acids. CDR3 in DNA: TGCGCCAGCAGCCCCACATCCGGGACAGGGCTCGAGCAGTACTTC. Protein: CASSPTSGTGLEQYF.